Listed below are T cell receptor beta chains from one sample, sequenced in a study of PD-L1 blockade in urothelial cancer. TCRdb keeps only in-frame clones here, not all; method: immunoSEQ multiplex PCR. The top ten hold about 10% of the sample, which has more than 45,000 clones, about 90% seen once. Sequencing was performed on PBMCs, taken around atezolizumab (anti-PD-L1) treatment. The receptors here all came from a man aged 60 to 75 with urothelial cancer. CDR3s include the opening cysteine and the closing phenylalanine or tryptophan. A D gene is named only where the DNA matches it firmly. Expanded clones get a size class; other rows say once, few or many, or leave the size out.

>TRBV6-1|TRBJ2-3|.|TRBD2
CASSGVAGRSTDTQYF
TGTGCCAGCAGTGGGGTAGCGGGGCGAAGCACAGATACGCAGTATTTT
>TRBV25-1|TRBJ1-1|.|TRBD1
CASSDPGTGHTEAFF
TGTGCCAGCAGTGATCCCGGGACAGGGCACACTGAAGCTTTCTTT
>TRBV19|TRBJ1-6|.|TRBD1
CASSIDPDRPLHF
TGTGCCAGTAGTATAGATCCGGACAGGCCCCTCCACTTT
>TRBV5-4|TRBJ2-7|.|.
CASSHDITYEQYF
TGTGCCAGCAGCCACGACATCACCTACGAGCAGTACTTC
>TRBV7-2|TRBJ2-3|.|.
CASSLAGWTGSTDTQYF
TGTGCCAGCAGCTTAGCAGGCTGGACCGGGAGTACAGATACGCAGTATTTT
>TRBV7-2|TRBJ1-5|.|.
CASSLEAGNQPQHF
TGTGCCAGCAGCTTAGAAGCAGGGAATCAGCCCCAGCATTTT
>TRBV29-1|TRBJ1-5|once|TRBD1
CSVGTGGNQPQHF
TGCAGCGTTGGGACAGGGGGCAATCAGCCCCAGCATTTT
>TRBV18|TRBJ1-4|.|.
CASNRAWGEKLFF
TGTGCCAGCAACAGGGCGTGGGGTGAAAAACTGTTTTTT
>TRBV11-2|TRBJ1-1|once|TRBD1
CASSYGTALNTEAFF
TGTGCCAGCAGCTATGGGACAGCTTTGAACACTGAAGCTTTCTTT
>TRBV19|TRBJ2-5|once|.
CASSIQVLETQYF
TGTGCCAGTAGTATACAGGTATTAGAGACCCAGTACTTC
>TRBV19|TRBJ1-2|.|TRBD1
CASSTTGTAFFGYTF
TGTGCCAGTAGTACGACCGGGACAGCCTTTTTCGGCTACACCTTC
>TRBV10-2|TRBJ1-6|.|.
CASRVGQSSYNSPLHF
TGCGCCAGCAGAGTCGGACAGAGCTCCTATAATTCACCCCTCCACTTT
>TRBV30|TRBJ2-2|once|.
CAWSVPRYNTGELFF
TGTGCCTGGAGTGTACCCCGGTATAACACCGGGGAGCTGTTTTTT
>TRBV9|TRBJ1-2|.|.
CASSVGSGVYYGYTF
TGTGCCAGCAGCGTAGGGTCAGGGGTTTACTATGGCTACACCTTC
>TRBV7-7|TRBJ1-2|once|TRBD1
CASSLRDSYGYTF
TGTGCTAGCAGCTTAAGGGACAGTTATGGCTACACCTTC
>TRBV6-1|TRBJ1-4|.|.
CASNSGPGNEKLFF
TGTGCCAGCAACTCCGGTCCGGGGAATGAAAAACTGTTTTTT
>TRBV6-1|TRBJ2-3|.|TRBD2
CASSGSGGLDTQYF
TGTGCCAGCAGTGGTAGCGGGGGATTAGATACGCAGTATTTT
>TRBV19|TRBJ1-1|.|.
CASIPSGRSNTEAFF
TGTGCCAGTATCCCCTCCGGGAGATCGAACACTGAAGCTTTCTTT
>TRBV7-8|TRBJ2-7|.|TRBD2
CASSGLAGPYEQYF
TGTGCCAGCAGCGGACTAGCGGGGCCCTACGAGCAGTACTTC
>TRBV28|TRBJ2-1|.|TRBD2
CASSLRGWYEQFF
TGTGCCAGCAGTTTGCGGGGGTGGTATGAGCAGTTCTTC
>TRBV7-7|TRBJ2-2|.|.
CASSAYGTKNTGELFF
TGTGCTAGCAGCGCGTACGGGACAAAGAACACCGGGGAGCTGTTTTTT
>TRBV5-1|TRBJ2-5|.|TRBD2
CASSFGLAGETQYF
TGCGCCAGCAGCTTTGGACTAGCGGGGGAGACCCAGTACTTC
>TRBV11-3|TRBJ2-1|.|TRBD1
CASSSPRDRGFYNEQFF
TGTGCCAGCAGCTCCCCCCGGGACAGGGGGTTCTACAATGAGCAGTTCTTC
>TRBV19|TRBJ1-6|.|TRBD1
CASSAGQVNSPLHF
TGTGCCAGTAGTGCCGGACAGGTTAATTCACCCCTCCACTTT
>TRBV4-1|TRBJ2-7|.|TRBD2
CASSQERGTSGIEQYF
TGCGCCAGCAGCCAAGAGAGGGGGACTAGCGGGATCGAGCAGTACTTC
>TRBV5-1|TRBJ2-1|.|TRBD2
CASRMGGGDNNEQFF
TGCGCCAGCAGGATGGGCGGGGGGGACAACAATGAGCAGTTCTTC
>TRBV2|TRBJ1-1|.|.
CASTQRTGNTEAFF
TGTGCCAGCACTCAGCGGACGGGAAACACTGAAGCTTTCTTT
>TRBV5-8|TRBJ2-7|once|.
CASGPRGAAYEQYF
TGTGCCAGCGGACCCCGGGGAGCGGCCTACGAGCAGTACTTC
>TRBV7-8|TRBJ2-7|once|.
CASSLFRASDGQYF
TGTGCCAGCAGCTTATTTAGGGCTAGCGACGGGCAGTACTTC
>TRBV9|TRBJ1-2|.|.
CASSVESQGSYGYTF
TGTGCCAGCAGCGTAGAATCCCAGGGGTCCTATGGCTACACCTTC
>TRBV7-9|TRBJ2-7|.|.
CASSLAPSVSYEQYF
TGTGCCAGCAGCTTAGCGCCTAGTGTCTCCTACGAGCAGTACTTC
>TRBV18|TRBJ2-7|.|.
CASSETAQGSYEQYF
TGTGCCAGCTCAGAAACGGCACAGGGATCCTACGAGCAGTACTTC
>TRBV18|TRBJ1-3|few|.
CASSPRTASSGNTIYF
TGTGCCAGCTCCCCGAGGACAGCAAGCTCTGGAAACACCATATATTTT
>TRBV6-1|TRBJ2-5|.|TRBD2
CASSGLAGPRGLNQETQYF
TGTGCCAGCAGTGGACTAGCGGGGCCACGTGGGTTGAACCAAGAGACCCAGTACTTC
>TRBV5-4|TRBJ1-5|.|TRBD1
CASSSGTGHNQPQHF
TGTGCCAGCAGCTCTGGGACAGGTCACAATCAGCCCCAGCATTTT
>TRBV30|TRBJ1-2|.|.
CAWSRTVNYGYTF
TGTGCCTGGAGTCGGACAGTCAACTATGGCTACACCTTC
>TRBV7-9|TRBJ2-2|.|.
CASSRTALLATGELFF
TGTGCCAGCAGCAGGACAGCCCTACTTGCCACCGGGGAGCTGTTTTTT
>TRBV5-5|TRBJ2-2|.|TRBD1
CASSRSTGKSGELFF
TGTGCCAGCAGCAGGTCGACAGGGAAAAGCGGGGAGCTGTTTTTT
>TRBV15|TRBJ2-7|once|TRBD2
CATSKAGATGEQYF
TGTGCCACCAGCAAAGCGGGGGCCACCGGGGAGCAGTACTTC
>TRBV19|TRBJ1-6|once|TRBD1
CASSARDRIPPLHF
TGTGCCAGTAGTGCCCGGGACAGGATCCCACCCCTCCACTTT
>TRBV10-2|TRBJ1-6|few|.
CASSEFKGRGDSPLHF
TGCGCCAGCAGTGAGTTTAAGGGCAGGGGAGATTCACCCCTCCACTTT
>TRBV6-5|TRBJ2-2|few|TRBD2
CASSWTSGGTGELFF
TGTGCCAGCAGCTGGACTAGCGGGGGGACCGGGGAGCTGTTTTTT
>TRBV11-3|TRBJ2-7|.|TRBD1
CASSLETGAYEQYF
TGTGCCAGCAGCTTAGAGACAGGGGCCTACGAGCAGTACTTC
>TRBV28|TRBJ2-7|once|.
CASSWPGRPYEQYF
TGTGCCAGCAGTTGGCCGGGGAGGCCCTACGAGCAGTACTTC
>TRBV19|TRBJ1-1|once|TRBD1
CASSPGTGGFAEAFF
TGTGCCAGTAGTCCAGGGACAGGGGGCTTTGCTGAAGCTTTCTTT